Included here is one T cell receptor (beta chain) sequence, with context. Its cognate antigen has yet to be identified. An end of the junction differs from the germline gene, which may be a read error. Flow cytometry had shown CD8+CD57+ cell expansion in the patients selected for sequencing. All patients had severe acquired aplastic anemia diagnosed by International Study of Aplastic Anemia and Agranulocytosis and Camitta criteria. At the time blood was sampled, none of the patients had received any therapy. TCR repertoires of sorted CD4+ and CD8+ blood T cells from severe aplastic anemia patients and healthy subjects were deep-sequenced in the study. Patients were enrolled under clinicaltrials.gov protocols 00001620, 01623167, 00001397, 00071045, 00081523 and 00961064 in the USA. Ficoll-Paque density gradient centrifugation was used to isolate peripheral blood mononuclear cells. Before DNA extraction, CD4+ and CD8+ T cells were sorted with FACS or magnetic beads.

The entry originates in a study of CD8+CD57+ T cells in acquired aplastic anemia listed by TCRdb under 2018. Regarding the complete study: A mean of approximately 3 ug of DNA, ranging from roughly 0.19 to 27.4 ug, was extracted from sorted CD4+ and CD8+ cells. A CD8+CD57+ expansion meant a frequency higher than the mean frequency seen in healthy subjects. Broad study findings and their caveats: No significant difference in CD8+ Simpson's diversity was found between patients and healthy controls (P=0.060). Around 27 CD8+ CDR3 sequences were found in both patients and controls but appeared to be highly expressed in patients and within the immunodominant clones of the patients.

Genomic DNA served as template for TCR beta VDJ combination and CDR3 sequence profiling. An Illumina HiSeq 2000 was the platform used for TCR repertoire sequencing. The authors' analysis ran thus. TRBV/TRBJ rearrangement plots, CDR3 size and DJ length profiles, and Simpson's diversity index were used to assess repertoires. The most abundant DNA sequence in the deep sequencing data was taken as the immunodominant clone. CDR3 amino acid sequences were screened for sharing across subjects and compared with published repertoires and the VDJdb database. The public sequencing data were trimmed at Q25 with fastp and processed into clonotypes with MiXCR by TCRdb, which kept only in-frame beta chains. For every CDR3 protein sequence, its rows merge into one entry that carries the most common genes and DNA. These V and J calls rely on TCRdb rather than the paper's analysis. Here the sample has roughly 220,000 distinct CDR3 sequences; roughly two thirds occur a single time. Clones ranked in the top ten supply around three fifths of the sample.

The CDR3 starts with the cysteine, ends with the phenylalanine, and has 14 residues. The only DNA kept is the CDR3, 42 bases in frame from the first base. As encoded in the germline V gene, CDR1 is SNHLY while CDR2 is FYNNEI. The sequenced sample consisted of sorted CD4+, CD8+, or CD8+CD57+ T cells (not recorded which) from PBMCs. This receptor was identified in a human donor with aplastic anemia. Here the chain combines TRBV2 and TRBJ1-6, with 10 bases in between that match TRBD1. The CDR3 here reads CAGRGQGRGSPLHF. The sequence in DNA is TGTGCCGGCAGGGGACAGGGGAGAGGGTCACCCCTCCACTTT.